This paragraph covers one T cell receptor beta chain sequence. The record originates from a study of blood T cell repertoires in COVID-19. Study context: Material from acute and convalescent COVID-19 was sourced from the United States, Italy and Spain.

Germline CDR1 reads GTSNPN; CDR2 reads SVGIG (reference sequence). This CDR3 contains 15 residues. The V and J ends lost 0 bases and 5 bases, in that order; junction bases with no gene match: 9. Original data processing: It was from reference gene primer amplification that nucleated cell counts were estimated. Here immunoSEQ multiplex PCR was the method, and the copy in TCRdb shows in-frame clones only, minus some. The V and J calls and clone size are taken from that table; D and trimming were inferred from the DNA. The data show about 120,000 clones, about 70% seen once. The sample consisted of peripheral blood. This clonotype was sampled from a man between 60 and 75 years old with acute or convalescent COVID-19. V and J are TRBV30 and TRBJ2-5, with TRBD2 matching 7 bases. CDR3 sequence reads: CAWSVGLVIEETQYF. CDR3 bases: TGTGCCTGGAGTGTCGGACTAGTAATTGAGGAGACCCAGTACTTC. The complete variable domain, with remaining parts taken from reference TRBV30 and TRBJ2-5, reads SQTIHQWPATLVQPVGSPLSLECTVEGTSNPNLYWYRQAAGRGLQLLFYSVGIGQISSEVPQNLSASRPQDRQFILSSKKLLLSDSGFYLCAWSVGLVIEETQYFGPGTRLLVL.